These T cell receptor beta chains were read from a single sample in a study of shared clonotypes between healthy human individuals. Method: immunoSEQ multiplex PCR; TCRdb's copy keeps in-frame clones and lacks some. The sample shows under 850,000 clones, around 77% of them seen only once. Input material: memory CD4+ T cells sorted from blood. The receptors were sampled from a woman in her 30s in good health. The CDR3 runs from the conserved cysteine through the conserved F or W. A D gene is named only where the DNA matches it firmly. Size values are once, few and many counts, or a class for expanded clones, and some rows have none.

abundance,j_gene,d_gene,v_gene,CDR3nt,CDR3aa
-,TRBJ1-2,-,TRBV6-1,TGTGCCAGCAGTGACTCCAGCCCCTATGGCTACACCTTC,CASSDSSPYGYTF
once,TRBJ2-1,TRBD2,TRBV7-9,TGTGCCAGCAGCTTAGGAAGGGGACTAGCGGGGAATGAGCAGTTCTTC,CASSLGRGLAGNEQFF
-,TRBJ1-2,-,TRBV6-6,TGTGCCAGCAGTTACGGGGTTGAGTATGGCTACACCTTC,CASSYGVEYGYTF
-,TRBJ2-1,-,TRBV6-5,TGTGCCAGCAGGGAGGGGAACTACAATGAGCAGTTCTTC,CASREGNYNEQFF
once,TRBJ2-1,-,TRBV19,TGTGCCAGTAGTATATACAGCTCCTACAATGAGCAGTTCTTC,CASSIYSSYNEQFF
-,TRBJ1-5,-,TRBV6-5,TGTGCCAGCAGTTACTCGATACGTAGCAATCAGCCCCAGCATTTT,CASSYSIRSNQPQHF
-,TRBJ2-7,-,TRBV6-6,TGTGCCAGCAGTCCCCAAACCTACGAGCAGTACTTC,CASSPQTYEQYF
many,TRBJ2-5,-,TRBV6-5,TGTGCCAGCAGTTACTCGGGGGAAGAGACCCAGTACTTC,CASSYSGEETQYF
few,TRBJ1-4,TRBD1,TRBV28,TGTGCCAGCAGCTACACGACAGGGGGTAATGAAAAACTGTTTTTT,CASSYTTGGNEKLFF
-,TRBJ2-1,TRBD2,TRBV19,TGTGCCAGTATCTCCACGTTTGTCAGCGGGAGTTGGGATGAGCAGTTCTTC,CASISTFVSGSWDEQFF
-,TRBJ2-7,-,TRBV10-2,TGCGCCAGCAGTGAGTGGGGGCTAGCGGCTCCCTCCTACGAGCAGTACTTC,CASSEWGLAAPSYEQYF
-,TRBJ2-7,-,TRBV19,TGTGCCAGTAGTCCACTCTTCGCAGCGCGCGAGCAGTACTTC,CASSPLFAAREQYF
-,TRBJ1-4,TRBD1,TRBV5-5,TGTGCCAGCAGGCACGCTGCAGGGGGCGCGGTTGAAAAACTGTTTTTT,CASRHAAGGAVEKLFF
once,TRBJ1-4,-,TRBV19,TGTGCCAGTAGAAAAAGGGCGTCCGGTGAAAAACTGTTTTTT,CASRKRASGEKLFF